Listed below are T cell receptor beta chains from one sample, sequenced in a study of T cell responses to AZD1222 COVID-19 vaccine. TCRdb's table, derived via immunoSEQ multiplex PCR, lists solely in-frame clones and lacks some. The sample has approximately 25,000 clones, approximately 90% seen once. The specimen was peripheral blood, collected 28 days after the second AZD1222 dose. These TCRs come from an adult who received the AZD1222 COVID-19 vaccine. Each CDR3 is given without its conserved first and last residue. Each record gives: D gene, V gene, CDR3 protein. A D gene is named only where the DNA matches it firmly.

>TRBD1|TRBV10-3
AISDPGTGEDEQY
>TRBD1|TRBV3-1/TRBV3-2
ASSQRDSGNEKLF
>TRBD1|TRBV24-1
ATHTGTDETGELF
>-|TRBV30
AWSVSGHSYEQY
>TRBD2|TRBV27
ASTMGVAGTYEQY
>TRBD2|TRBV19
ASSLGLAGRDTQY
>-|TRBV30
AWSVRGSSYNEQF
>-|TRBV14
ASRRTGSKKYEQY
>TRBD1|TRBV16
ASSQNRDRAREQY
>TRBD2|TRBV24-1
ATSDSGTSGSTGETQY
>TRBD1|TRBV10-3
AIRGDRDGYEQY
>-|TRBV28
ASSLVTDNEKLF
>-|TRBV12-3/TRBV12-4
ASILGGGGQAF
>TRBD2|TRBV6-5
AGKGGLARTGELF
>-|TRBV20-1
SAATGPA
>TRBD1|TRBV28
ASRGTANTGELF
>TRBD1|TRBV19
ASSDDRGWGEQY